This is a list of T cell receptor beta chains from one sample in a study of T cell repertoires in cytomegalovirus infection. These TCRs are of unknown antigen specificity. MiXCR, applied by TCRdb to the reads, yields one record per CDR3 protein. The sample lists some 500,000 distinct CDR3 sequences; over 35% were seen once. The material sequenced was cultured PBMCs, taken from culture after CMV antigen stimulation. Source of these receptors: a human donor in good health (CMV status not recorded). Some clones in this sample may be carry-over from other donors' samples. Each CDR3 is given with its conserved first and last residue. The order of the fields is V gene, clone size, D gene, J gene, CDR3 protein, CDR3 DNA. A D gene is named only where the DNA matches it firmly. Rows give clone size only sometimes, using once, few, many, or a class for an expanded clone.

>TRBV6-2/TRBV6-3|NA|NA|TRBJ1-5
CASKGLWENGHQPQHF
TGTGCCAGCAAGGGGCTCTGGGAAAACGGGCATCAGCCCCAGCATTTT
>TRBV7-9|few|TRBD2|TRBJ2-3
CASSAIAGERTDTQYF
TGTGCCAGCAGCGCTATAGCGGGAGAGCGCACAGATACGCAGTATTTT
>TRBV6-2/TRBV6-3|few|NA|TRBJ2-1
CASSYSRGGSYNEQFF
TGTGCCAGCAGTTACTCGAGGGGTGGTTCCTACAATGAGCAGTTCTTC
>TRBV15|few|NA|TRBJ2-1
CATSRDVNNEQFF
TGTGCCACCAGCAGAGATGTTAACAATGAGCAGTTCTTC
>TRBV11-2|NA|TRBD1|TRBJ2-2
CASSADRVAGELFF
TGTGCCAGCAGCGCAGACAGGGTCGCCGGGGAGCTGTTTTTT
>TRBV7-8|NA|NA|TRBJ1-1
CASSLGVGAGEAFF
TGTGCCAGCAGCTTAGGAGTCGGGGCCGGGGAAGCTTTCTTT
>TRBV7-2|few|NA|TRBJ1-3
CASSFASGNTIYF
TGTGCCAGCAGCTTCGCCTCTGGAAACACCATATATTTT
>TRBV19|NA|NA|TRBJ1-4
CASRDRLRRENEKLFF
TGTGCCAGCAGAGACAGATTAAGAAGGGAAAATGAAAAACTGTTTTTT
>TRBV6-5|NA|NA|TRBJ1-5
CASIAGGNQPQHF
TGTGCCAGCATCGCAGGGGGCAATCAGCCCCAGCATTTT
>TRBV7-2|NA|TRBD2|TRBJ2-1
CASSFRLAGSSEQFF
TGTGCCAGCAGCTTCAGGCTAGCGGGGTCAAGTGAGCAGTTCTTC
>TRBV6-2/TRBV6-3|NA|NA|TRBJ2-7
CASSYSWTDYEQYF
TGTGCCAGCAGTTACTCGTGGACAGACTACGAGCAGTACTTC
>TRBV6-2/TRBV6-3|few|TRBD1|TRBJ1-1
CASIDRGAYNTEAFF
TGTGCCAGCATCGACAGGGGGGCCTACAACACTGAAGCTTTCTTT
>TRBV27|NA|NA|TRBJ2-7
CASGISVGSYEQYF
TGTGCCAGCGGAATCTCTGTGGGATCCTACGAGCAGTACTTC
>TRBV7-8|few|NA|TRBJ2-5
CASSRVRGPPMGETQYF
TGTGCCAGCAGTCGAGTTCGGGGGCCACCCATGGGGGAGACCCAGTACTTC
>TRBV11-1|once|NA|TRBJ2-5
CASSPLLGGSETQYF
TGTGCCAGCAGCCCCCTCCTCGGTGGATCGGAGACCCAGTACTTC
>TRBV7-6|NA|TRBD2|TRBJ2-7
CASSLYGGGGTYEQYF
TGTGCCAGCAGCTTATACGGGGGGGGCGGTACCTACGAGCAGTACTTC
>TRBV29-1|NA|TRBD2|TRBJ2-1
CSADTSGRVMNEQFF
TGCAGCGCCGATACTAGCGGGAGGGTGATGAATGAGCAGTTCTTC
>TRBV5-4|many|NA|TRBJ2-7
CASSLELGVSPYEQYF
TGTGCCAGCAGCTTGGAGCTGGGAGTTAGCCCTTACGAGCAGTACTTC
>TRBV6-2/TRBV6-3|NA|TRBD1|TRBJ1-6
CASRKTTGANSPLHF
TGTGCCAGCAGAAAAACCACAGGGGCGAATTCACCCCTCCACTTT
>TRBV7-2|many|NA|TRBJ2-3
CASSSGRGTDTQYF
TGTGCCAGCAGTTCGGGGCGGGGAACAGATACGCAGTATTTT
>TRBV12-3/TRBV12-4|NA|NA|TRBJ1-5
CASSFWGADSNQPQHF
TGTGCCAGCAGTTTCTGGGGGGCCGATAGCAATCAGCCCCAGCATTTT
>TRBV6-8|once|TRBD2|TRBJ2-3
CASRISGRGDTQYF
TGTGCCAGCAGAATAAGCGGGAGAGGAGATACGCAGTATTTT
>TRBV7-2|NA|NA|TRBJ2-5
CASSLALGVTGQYF
TGTGCCAGCAGCTTAGCGCTTGGGGTTACGGGCCAGTACTTC
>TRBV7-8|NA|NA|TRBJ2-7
CASSPSRGGSSYEQYF
TGTGCCAGCAGCCCGAGCCGTGGCGGAAGCTCCTACGAGCAGTACTTC
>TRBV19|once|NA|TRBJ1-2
CASSIRSPSLRDNYGYTF
TGTGCCAGTAGTATACGTAGCCCCTCCCTTCGGGATAACTATGGCTACACCTTC
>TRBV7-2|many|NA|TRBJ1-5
CASSSWINQPQHF
TGTGCCAGCAGCTCGTGGATTAATCAGCCCCAGCATTTT
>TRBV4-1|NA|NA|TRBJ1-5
CASSQGGMDSNQPQHF
TGCGCCAGCAGCCAAGGTGGTATGGATTCCAATCAGCCCCAGCATTTT
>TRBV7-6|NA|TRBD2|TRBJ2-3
CASSLVPASGGPTDTQYF
TGTGCCAGCAGCTTAGTCCCGGCTAGCGGGGGGCCCACAGATACGCAGTATTTT
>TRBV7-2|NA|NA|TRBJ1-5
CASSPMGGTVSQPQHF
TGTGCCAGCAGCCCGATGGGGGGGACGGTGAGTCAGCCCCAGCATTTT
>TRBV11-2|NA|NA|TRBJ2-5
CASSRPGGQETQYF
TGTGCCAGCAGCCGTCCGGGTGGCCAAGAGACCCAGTACTTC
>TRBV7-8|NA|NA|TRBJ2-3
CASSSRDVTDTQYF
TGTGCCAGCAGCTCCCGGGACGTCACAGATACGCAGTATTTT
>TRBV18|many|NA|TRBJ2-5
CASSPPGETQYF
TGTGCCAGCAGTCCTCCGGGAGAGACCCAGTACTTC
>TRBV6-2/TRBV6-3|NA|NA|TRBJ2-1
CASSVVWPNREYNEQFF
TGTGCCAGCAGTGTGGTTTGGCCGAACAGAGAATACAATGAGCAGTTCTTC
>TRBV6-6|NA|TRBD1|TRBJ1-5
CASSSTRGQGGGSGQPQHF
TGTGCCAGCAGTTCCACTAGGGGACAGGGTGGGGGTTCAGGTCAGCCCCAGCATTTT
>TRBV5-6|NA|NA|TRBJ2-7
CASSPGSSAGEQYF
TGTGCCAGCAGCCCCGGATCATCGGCGGGGGAGCAGTACTTC
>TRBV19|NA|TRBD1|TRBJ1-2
CASSMVPQDRGSGYTF
TGTGCCAGTAGTATGGTCCCCCAAGACAGGGGCTCCGGCTACACCTTC
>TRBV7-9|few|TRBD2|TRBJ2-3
CASSTTSGRGTDTQYF
TGTGCCAGCAGCACGACTAGCGGGAGGGGCACAGATACGCAGTATTTT
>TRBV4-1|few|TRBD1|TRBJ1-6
CASSQVGTVYNSPLHF
TGCGCCAGCAGCCAAGTCGGGACAGTTTATAATTCACCCCTCCACTTT
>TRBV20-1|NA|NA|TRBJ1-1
CSADGSLRMNTEAFF
TGCAGTGCTGACGGTTCTCTACGCATGAACACTGAAGCTTTCTTT
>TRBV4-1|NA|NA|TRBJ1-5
CASSQESWHYNQPQHF
TGCGCCAGCAGCCAAGAGAGTTGGCACTACAATCAGCCCCAGCATTTT
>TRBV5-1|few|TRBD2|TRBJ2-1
CASSYASGRSNNNEQFF
TGCGCCAGCAGTTACGCTAGCGGGAGGTCGAACAACAATGAGCAGTTCTTC
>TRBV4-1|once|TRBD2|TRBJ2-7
CASSQGLAEYYEQYF
TGCGCCAGCAGCCAGGGACTAGCGGAATACTACGAGCAGTACTTC
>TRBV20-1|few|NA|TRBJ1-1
CSARDGQGNTEAFF
TGCAGTGCTAGAGATGGTCAGGGGAACACTGAAGCTTTCTTT
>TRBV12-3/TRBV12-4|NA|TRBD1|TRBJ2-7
CASSALWTGRGYEQYF
TGTGCCAGCAGCGCCCTTTGGACAGGGAGAGGCTACGAGCAGTACTTC
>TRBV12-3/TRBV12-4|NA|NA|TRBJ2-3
CASSAGAQADTQYF
TGTGCCAGCAGTGCGGGGGCTCAGGCAGATACGCAGTATTTT